This is a list of T cell receptor beta chains from one sample in a study of T cell repertoires in cytomegalovirus infection. Via MiXCR, TCRdb re-called the reads, giving one row per CDR3 protein. The sample consists of about a million distinct CDR3 sequences, about a third of them appearing once. For these TCRs, the target antigens are not known. The specimen comprised cultured CD8+ T cells from PBMCs, sampled from culture after CMV antigen stimulation. These receptor sequences come from a human donor in good health (CMV status not recorded). Some clones in this sample may be carry-over from other donors' samples. CDR3s include the opening cysteine and the closing phenylalanine or tryptophan. A D gene is named only where the DNA matches it firmly. Part of the rows lack a size; the others show once, few, many or a class for expanded clones.

.,TRBV19,TRBD2,TRBJ2-3,TGTGCCAGTAGCATACTAGCGGTGGGCACAGATACGCAGTATTTT,CASSILAVGTDTQYF
.,TRBV29-1,TRBD1,TRBJ1-2,TGCAGCGTTTTACAGGGGTATGGCTACACCTTC,CSVLQGYGYTF
.,TRBV7-9,TRBD1,TRBJ1-5,TGTGCCAGCAGCTTGGGCCAGGGGGTAATTCAGCCCCAGCATTTT,CASSLGQGVIQPQHF
.,TRBV4-3,.,TRBJ1-6,TGCGCCAGCAGCCAAGATCGGGACAAAAGGGAGTATAATTCACCCCTCCACTTT,CASSQDRDKREYNSPLHF
few,TRBV7-9,.,TRBJ2-1,TGTGCCAGCAGCCCGCCCTTAAGAGAGCAGTTCTTC,CASSPPLREQFF
many,TRBV6-1,.,TRBJ2-7,TGTGCCAGCAGAGACAGCTACGAGCAGTACTTC,CASRDSYEQYF
.,TRBV7-6,.,TRBJ1-1,TGTGCCAGCAGCGACTCCGGGGCCAACACTGAAGCTTTCTTT,CASSDSGANTEAFF
few,TRBV6-1,TRBD1,TRBJ2-1,TGTGCCAGCAGTTACCGGGGGACAGGGAGGAGTGAGCAGTTCTTC,CASSYRGTGRSEQFF
.,TRBV7-1,TRBD1,TRBJ2-2,TGTGCCAGCAGCCCGGACAGGGGATTCGGCGGGGAGCTGTTTTTT,CASSPDRGFGGELFF
few,TRBV7-6,.,TRBJ2-1,TGTGCCAGCAGCTTAAGCCTACTCGATGAGCAGTTCTTC,CASSLSLLDEQFF
.,TRBV7-3,TRBD1,TRBJ2-5,TGTGCCAGCGGTCCGACAGGGGGGTGGGAGACCCAGTACTTC,CASGPTGGWETQYF
.,TRBV12-3/TRBV12-4,TRBD1,TRBJ2-2,TGTGCCAGCAGTTTCCGGCCAGGGGGAAACACCGGGGAGCTGTTTTTT,CASSFRPGGNTGELFF
.,TRBV7-9,.,TRBJ1-1,TGTGCCAGCAGCTTAGGATTGGTACAGTCTGAAGCTTTCTTT,CASSLGLVQSEAFF
.,TRBV27,TRBD1,TRBJ1-6,TGTGCCAGCAGTGAGACAGGGATTAATTCACCCCTCCACTTT,CASSETGINSPLHF
.,TRBV19,TRBD1,TRBJ1-1,TGTGCCAGTAGTATCATCGCGAATACAGGGGGCACTGAAGCTTTCTTT,CASSIIANTGGTEAFF
.,TRBV7-6,.,TRBJ2-1,TGTGCCAGCAGCTTAGGGGGGGGGCGTGATGAGCAGTTCTTC,CASSLGGGRDEQFF
few,TRBV2,.,TRBJ1-1,TGTGCCAGGAAGACAGTCCTGAACACTGAAGCTTTCTTT,CARKTVLNTEAFF
many,TRBV6-6,.,TRBJ1-3,TGTGCCAGCAGTTACCAAAACCCTAACACCATATATTTT,CASSYQNPNTIYF
.,TRBV11-2,TRBD1,TRBJ1-3,TGTGCCAGCACCCTTGCAGGGGGTGGAAACACCATATATTTT,CASTLAGGGNTIYF
few,TRBV12-5,.,TRBJ2-3,TGTGCTAGTGGTTTGGCCAGTCCTTACACAGATACGCAGTATTTT,CASGLASPYTDTQYF
.,TRBV7-6,TRBD1,TRBJ2-5,TGTGCCAGCAGCCGGAGGCAGGGGGCGAGAGAGAAAGAGACCCAGTACTTC,CASSRRQGAREKETQYF
few,TRBV20-1,.,TRBJ1-1,TGCAGTGCTAGAGACCCGGGAATCCATTTGGAGAACACTGAAGCTTTCTTT,CSARDPGIHLENTEAFF
.,TRBV12-3/TRBV12-4,.,TRBJ2-7,TGTGCCAGCAGTTTAGCGAGGGGCCGCAGCTCCTACGAGCAGTACTTC,CASSLARGRSSYEQYF
few,TRBV12-3/TRBV12-4,.,TRBJ2-6,TGTGCCAGCAGTGAGACAGCTTCTGGGGCCAACGTCCTGACTTTC,CASSETASGANVLTF
many,TRBV3-1,.,TRBJ2-2,TGTGCCAGCAGTTCCGGACGGGACTTAGAGCTGTTTTTT,CASSSGRDLELFF
many,TRBV6-1,TRBD2,TRBJ2-5,TGTGCCAGCAGTGCCCGGGAGCGGGGGCGACAAGAGACCCAGTACTTC,CASSARERGRQETQYF
many,TRBV7-2,.,TRBJ2-3,TGTGCCAGCAGCTTAGAGTGGAGCACAGATACGCAGTATTTT,CASSLEWSTDTQYF
.,TRBV6-2/TRBV6-3,.,TRBJ1-1,TGTGCCAGCAGCCTGACAGTCCTGAACACTGAAGCTTTCTTT,CASSLTVLNTEAFF
few,TRBV6-6,.,TRBJ1-1,TGTGCCAGCAGTTACTCGATGAGGGTACCGGACACTGAAGCTTTCTTT,CASSYSMRVPDTEAFF
few,TRBV7-9,.,TRBJ2-3,TGTGCCAGCAGCTTTGGGACCTCGACCGTGGATACGCAGTATTTT,CASSFGTSTVDTQYF
.,TRBV6-1,.,TRBJ1-4,TGTGCCAGCAGTATCGACGGACCCGAAGAAAAACTGTTTTTT,CASSIDGPEEKLFF
few,TRBV7-6,.,TRBJ2-3,TGTGCCAGCCGGGGAACCGGGAAAATCACAGATACGCAGTATTTT,CASRGTGKITDTQYF
few,TRBV4-2,.,TRBJ1-5,TGTGCCAGCAGCCAAATAGATAGCAATCAGCCCCAGCATTTT,CASSQIDSNQPQHF
few,TRBV19,.,TRBJ2-1,TGTGCCAGTGGTCGGGGGGCAGGCTCCTACAATGAGCAGTTCTTC,CASGRGAGSYNEQFF
few,TRBV27,.,TRBJ2-1,TGTGCCAGCAGTTTATCGAGGGGGTCATCCTACAATGAGCAGTTCTTC,CASSLSRGSSYNEQFF
.,TRBV20-1,TRBD1,TRBJ2-2,TGCAGTGCTAGAGGCCGGGGACAGGGAGTCACCGGGGAGCTGTTTTTT,CSARGRGQGVTGELFF
.,TRBV3-1,.,TRBJ2-1,TGTGCCAGCAGCGCTGACGAGTCCTACAATGAGCAGTTCTTC,CASSADESYNEQFF
.,TRBV4-2,TRBD1,TRBJ1-2,TGTGCCAGCAGCCAAGCCGTGGACAGGGGGCATGGCTACACCTTC,CASSQAVDRGHGYTF
few,TRBV6-1,TRBD1,TRBJ2-1,TGTGCCAGCAGTGTACAGGGGGTCAATGAGCAGTTCTTC,CASSVQGVNEQFF
.,TRBV7-9,.,TRBJ1-5,TGTGCCAGCAGCTTGGGCCGGGAACCCGGGGGGCCCCAGCATTTT,CASSLGREPGGPQHF
few,TRBV29-1,.,TRBJ1-1,TGCAGCGTTGAAGCCGGGTTGAACACTGAAGCTTTCTTT,CSVEAGLNTEAFF
few,TRBV7-3,TRBD2,TRBJ2-1,TGTGCCAGCAGCTACCTAGCGGGGGGCAGCCATGAGCAGTTCTTC,CASSYLAGGSHEQFF
.,TRBV6-2/TRBV6-3,.,TRBJ1-3,TGTGCCAGCAGAAATATCGGACTCAACTCTGGAAACACCATATATTTT,CASRNIGLNSGNTIYF
few,TRBV12-3/TRBV12-4,.,TRBJ1-4,TGTGCCAGCAGTCCACGGGTCAGGGGCCTTAATGAAAAACTGTTTTTT,CASSPRVRGLNEKLFF
few,TRBV7-9,TRBD1,TRBJ1-2,TGTGCCAGCAGCTCATCCGGGACAGGGGTCCTCAACTATGGCTACACCTTC,CASSSSGTGVLNYGYTF
.,TRBV4-3,.,TRBJ2-6,TGCGCCAGCAGCCAAGGTACTTACAGGACCTCTGGGGCCAACGTCCTGACTTTC,CASSQGTYRTSGANVLTF
few,TRBV11-3,.,TRBJ2-1,TGTGCCAGCAGCTTAGAATTGGCCCCCCGGTCCCAATCGTACAATGAGCAGTTCTTC,CASSLELAPRSQSYNEQFF
few,TRBV4-1,TRBD2,TRBJ2-3,TGCGCCAGCAGCCAAGGTGGGGGGGTGGATACGCAGTATTTT,CASSQGGGVDTQYF
.,TRBV4-3,TRBD1,TRBJ1-2,TGCGCCAGCAGCCAAGAGGGACAGGCTGACTATGGCTACACCTTC,CASSQEGQADYGYTF
few,TRBV27,TRBD1,TRBJ2-5,TGTGCCAGCAGTTCAGGGACAGATACTCAAGAGACCCAGTACTTC,CASSSGTDTQETQYF
.,TRBV6-1,.,TRBJ2-1,TGTGCCAGCAGTGAAGTCCAGGGGTCCAGCGGGGAAACCGGTGAGCAGTTCTTC,CASSEVQGSSGETGEQFF
.,TRBV9,.,TRBJ2-7,TGTGCCAGCAGCGTAGGAGGATTGGGGGGCTACGAGCAGTACTTC,CASSVGGLGGYEQYF
few,TRBV29-1,.,TRBJ2-3,TGCAGCGTTGAGTTTGGCACAGATACGCAGTATTTT,CSVEFGTDTQYF
few,TRBV7-9,TRBD1,TRBJ1-4,TGTGCCAGCAGACACCGGGACAGTAATGAAAAACTGTTTTTT,CASRHRDSNEKLFF
few,TRBV18,.,TRBJ1-2,TGTGCCAGCTCACTCTCTGACAGCACATATGGCTACACCTTC,CASSLSDSTYGYTF
.,TRBV24-1,TRBD2,TRBJ2-3,TGTGCCACCAGTGACTCTCGTCCCGGGACTAGCGGGGAGACCACAGATACGCAGTATTTT,CATSDSRPGTSGETTDTQYF
.,TRBV28,.,TRBJ2-1,TGTGCCAGCAGCCCCCGGGACAAGGGCGAGGGTCAGTTCTTC,CASSPRDKGEGQFF
.,TRBV7-6,TRBD2,TRBJ2-1,TGTGCCAGCAGCCCATCTAGCGGGGGGAAGGTTGAGCAGTTCTTC,CASSPSSGGKVEQFF
few,TRBV18,TRBD1,TRBJ1-5,TGTGCCAGCTCACCACAGGACAGGGGCAGCAATCAGCCCCAGCATTTT,CASSPQDRGSNQPQHF